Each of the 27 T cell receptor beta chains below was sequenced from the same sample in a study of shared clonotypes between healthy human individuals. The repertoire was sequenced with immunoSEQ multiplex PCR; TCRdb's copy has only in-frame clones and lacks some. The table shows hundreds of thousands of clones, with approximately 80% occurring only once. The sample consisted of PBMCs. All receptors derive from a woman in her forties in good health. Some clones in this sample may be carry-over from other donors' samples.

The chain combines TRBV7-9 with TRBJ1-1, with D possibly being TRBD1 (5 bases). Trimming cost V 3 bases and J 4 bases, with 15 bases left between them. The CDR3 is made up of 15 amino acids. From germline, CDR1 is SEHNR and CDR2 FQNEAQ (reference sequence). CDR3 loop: CASSFTGVRGTEAFF. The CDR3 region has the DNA TGTGCCAGCAGCTTCACGGGGGTTCGGGGCACTGAAGCTTTCTTT.

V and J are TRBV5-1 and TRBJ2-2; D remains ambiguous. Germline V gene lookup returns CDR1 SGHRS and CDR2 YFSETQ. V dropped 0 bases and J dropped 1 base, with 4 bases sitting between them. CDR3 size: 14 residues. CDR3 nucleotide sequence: TGCGCCAGCAGCTTGGAAATGAACACCGGGGAGCTGTTTTTT. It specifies CASSLEMNTGELFF.

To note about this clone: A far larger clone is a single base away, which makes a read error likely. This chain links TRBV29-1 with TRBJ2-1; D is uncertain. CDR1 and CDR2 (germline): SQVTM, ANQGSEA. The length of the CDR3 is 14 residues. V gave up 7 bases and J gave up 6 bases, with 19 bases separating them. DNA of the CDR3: TGCAGCGCCGTGTTCCGGGTAGAAGGCAATGAGCAGTTCTTC. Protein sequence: CSAVFRVEGNEQFF.

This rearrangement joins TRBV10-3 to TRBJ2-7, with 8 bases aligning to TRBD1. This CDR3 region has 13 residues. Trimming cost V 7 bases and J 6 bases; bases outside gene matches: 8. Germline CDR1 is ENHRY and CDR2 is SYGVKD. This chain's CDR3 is CAITDRGNGEQYF. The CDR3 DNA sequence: TGTGCCATCACCGACAGGGGTAACGGCGAGCAGTACTTC.

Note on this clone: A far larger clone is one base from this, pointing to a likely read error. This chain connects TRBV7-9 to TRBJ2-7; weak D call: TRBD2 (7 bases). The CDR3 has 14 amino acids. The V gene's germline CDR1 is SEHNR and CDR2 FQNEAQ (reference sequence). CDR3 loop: CVSGKGDIAYEQYF. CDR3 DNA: TGTGTCAGCGGGAAAGGGGACATAGCCTACGAGCAGTACTTC. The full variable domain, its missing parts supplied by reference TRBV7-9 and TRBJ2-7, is DTGVSQNPRHKITKRGQNVTFRCDPISEHNRLYWYRQTLGQGPEFLTYFQNEAQLEKSRLLSDRFSAERPKGSFSTLEIQRTEQGDSAMYLCVSGKGDIAYEQYFGPGTRLTVT.

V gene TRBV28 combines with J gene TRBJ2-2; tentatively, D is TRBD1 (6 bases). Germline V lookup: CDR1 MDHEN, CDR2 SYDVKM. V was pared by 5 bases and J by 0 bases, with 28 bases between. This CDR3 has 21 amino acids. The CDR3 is CASSVPTPSGAQLTNTGELFF. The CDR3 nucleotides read TGTGCCAGCAGTGTCCCAACCCCGTCAGGGGCGCAACTAACGAACACCGGGGAGCTGTTTTTT.

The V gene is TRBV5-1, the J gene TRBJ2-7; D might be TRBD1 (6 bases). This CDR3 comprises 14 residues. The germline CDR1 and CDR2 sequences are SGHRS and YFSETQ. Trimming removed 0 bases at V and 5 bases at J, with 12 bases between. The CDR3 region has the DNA TGCGCCAGCAGCTTGGCTAGGGCAGGGGACGAGCAGTACTTC. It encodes CASSLARAGDEQYF.

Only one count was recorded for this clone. The CDR3 here is CASSLGGRHIYEQYF. CDR3 in DNA: TGTGCCAGCAGCTTGGGTGGAAGACACATCTACGAGCAGTACTTC. The rearrangement joins TRBV5-6 to TRBJ2-7; D is ambiguous. The CDR3 consists of 15 residues. V dropped 0 bases and J dropped 3 bases, with 13 bases sitting between them. From germline, CDR1 is SGHDT and CDR2 YYEEEE.

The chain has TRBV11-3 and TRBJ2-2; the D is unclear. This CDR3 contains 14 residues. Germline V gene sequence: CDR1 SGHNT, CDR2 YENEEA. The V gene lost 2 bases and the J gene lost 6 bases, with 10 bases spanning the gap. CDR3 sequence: CASSLYSLSGELFF. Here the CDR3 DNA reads TGTGCCAGCAGCTTATACTCCTTATCCGGGGAGCTGTTTTTT. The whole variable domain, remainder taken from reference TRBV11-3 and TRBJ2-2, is EAGVVQSPRYKIIEKKQPVAFWCNPISGHNTLYWYLQNLGQGPELLIRYENEEAVDDSQLPKDRFSAERLKGVDSTLKIQPAELGDSAVYLCASSLYSLSGELFFGEGSRLTVL.

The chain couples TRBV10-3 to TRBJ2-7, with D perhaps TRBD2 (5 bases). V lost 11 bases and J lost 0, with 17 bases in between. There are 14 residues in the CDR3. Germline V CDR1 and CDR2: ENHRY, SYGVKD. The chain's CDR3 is CAARPGSNSYEQYF. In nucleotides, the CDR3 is TGTGCCGCACGGCCGGGGAGCAACTCCTACGAGCAGTACTTC.

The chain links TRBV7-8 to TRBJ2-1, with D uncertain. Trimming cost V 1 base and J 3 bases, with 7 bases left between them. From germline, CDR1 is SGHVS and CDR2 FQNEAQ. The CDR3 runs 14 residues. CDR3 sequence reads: CASSLGQNYNEQFF. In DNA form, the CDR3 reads TGTGCCAGCAGCTTAGGTCAGAACTACAATGAGCAGTTCTTC. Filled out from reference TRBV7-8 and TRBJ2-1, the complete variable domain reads GAGVSQSPRYKVAKRGQDVALRCDPISGHVSLFWYQQALGQGPEFLTYFQNEAQLDKSGLPSDRFFAERPEGSVSTLKIQRTQQEDSAVYLCASSLGQNYNEQFFGPGTRLTVL.

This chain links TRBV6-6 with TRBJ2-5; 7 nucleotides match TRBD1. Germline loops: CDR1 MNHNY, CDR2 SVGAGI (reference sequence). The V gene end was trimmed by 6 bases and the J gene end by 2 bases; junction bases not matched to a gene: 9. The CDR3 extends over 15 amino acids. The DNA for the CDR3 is TGTGCCAGCAGAGAGACCGTGGGACAGCAAGAGACCCAGTACTTC. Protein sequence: CASRETVGQQETQYF.

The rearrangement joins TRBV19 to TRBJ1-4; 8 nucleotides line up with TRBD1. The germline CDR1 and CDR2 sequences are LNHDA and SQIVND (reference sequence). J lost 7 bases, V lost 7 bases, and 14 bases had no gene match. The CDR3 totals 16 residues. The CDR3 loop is CASTRDRPRSSEKLFF. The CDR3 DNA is TGTGCCAGTACCCGGGACAGGCCCCGGTCTAGTGAAAAACTGTTTTTT.

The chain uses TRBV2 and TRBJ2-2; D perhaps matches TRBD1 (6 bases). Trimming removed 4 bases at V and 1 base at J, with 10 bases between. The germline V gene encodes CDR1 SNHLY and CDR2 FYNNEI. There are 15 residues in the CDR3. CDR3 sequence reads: CASSASTGNTGELFF. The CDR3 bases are TGTGCCAGCAGTGCCTCGACAGGGAACACCGGGGAGCTGTTTTTT.

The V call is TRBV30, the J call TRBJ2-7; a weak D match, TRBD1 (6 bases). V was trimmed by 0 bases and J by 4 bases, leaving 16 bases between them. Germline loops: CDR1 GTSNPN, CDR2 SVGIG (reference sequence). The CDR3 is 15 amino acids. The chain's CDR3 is CAWSVLEQGPYEQYF. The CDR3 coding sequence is TGTGCCTGGAGTGTATTGGAACAGGGTCCTTACGAGCAGTACTTC. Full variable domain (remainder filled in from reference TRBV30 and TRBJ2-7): SQTIHQWPATLVQPVGSPLSLECTVEGTSNPNLYWYRQAAGRGLQLLFYSVGIGQISSEVPQNLSASRPQDRQFILSSKKLLLSDSGFYLCAWSVLEQGPYEQYFGPGTRLTVT.

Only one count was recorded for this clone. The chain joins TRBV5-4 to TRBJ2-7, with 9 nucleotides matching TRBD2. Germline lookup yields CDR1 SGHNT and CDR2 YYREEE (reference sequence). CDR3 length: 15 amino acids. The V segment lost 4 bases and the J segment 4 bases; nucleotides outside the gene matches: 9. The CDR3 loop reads CASSPSGGREYEQYF. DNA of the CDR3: TGTGCCAGCAGCCCTTCCGGCGGGAGGGAATACGAGCAGTACTTC.

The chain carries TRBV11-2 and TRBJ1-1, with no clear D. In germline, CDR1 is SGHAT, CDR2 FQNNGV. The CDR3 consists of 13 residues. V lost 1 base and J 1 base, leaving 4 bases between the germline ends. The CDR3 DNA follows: TGTGCCAGCAGCTTAGTTGAGAACACTGAAGCTTTCTTT. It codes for CASSLVENTEAFF.

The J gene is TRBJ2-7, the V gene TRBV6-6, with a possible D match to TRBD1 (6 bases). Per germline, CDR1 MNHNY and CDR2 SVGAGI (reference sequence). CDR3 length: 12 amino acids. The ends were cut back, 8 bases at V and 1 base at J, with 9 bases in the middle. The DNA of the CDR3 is TGTGCCAGCGCCAGGGGTTCCTACGAGCAGTACTTC. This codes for CASARGSYEQYF.

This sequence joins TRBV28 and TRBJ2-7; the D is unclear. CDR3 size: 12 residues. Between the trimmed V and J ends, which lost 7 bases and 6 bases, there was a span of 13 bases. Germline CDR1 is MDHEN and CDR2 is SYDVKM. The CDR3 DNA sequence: TGTGCCAGCATGGGCTTGTCGCGCGAGCAGTACTTC. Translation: CASMGLSREQYF.

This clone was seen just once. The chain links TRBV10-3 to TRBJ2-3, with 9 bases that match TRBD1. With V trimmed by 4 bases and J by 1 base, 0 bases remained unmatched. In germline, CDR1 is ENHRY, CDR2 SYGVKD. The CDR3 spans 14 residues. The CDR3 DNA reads TGTGCCATCAGTGGGACAGGGGGCACAGATACGCAGTATTTT. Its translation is CAISGTGGTDTQYF.

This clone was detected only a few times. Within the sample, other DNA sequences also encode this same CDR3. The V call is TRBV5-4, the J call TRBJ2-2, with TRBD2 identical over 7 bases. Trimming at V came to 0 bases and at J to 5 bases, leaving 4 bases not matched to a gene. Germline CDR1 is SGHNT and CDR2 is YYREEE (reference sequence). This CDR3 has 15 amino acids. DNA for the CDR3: TGTGCCAGCAGCTTGGCGGGAGGCGGGACCGGGGAGCTGTTTTTT. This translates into CASSLAGGGTGELFF.

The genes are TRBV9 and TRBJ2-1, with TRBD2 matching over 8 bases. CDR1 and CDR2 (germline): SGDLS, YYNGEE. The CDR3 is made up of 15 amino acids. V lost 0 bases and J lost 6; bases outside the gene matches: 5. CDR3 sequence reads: CASSVEPRGGNEQFF. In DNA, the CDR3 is TGTGCCAGCAGCGTAGAGCCTCGGGGGGGCAATGAGCAGTTCTTC. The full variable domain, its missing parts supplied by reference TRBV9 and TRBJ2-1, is DSGVTQTPKHLITATGQRVTLRCSPRSGDLSVYWYQQSLDQGLQFLIQYYNGEERAKGNILERFSAQQFPDLHSELNLSSLELGDSALYFCASSVEPRGGNEQFFGPGTRLTVL.

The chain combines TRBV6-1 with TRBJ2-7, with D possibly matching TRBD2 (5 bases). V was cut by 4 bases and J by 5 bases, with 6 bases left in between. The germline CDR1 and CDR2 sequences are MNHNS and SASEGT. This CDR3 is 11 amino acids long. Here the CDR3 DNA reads TGTGCCAGCAGTGGAGGGAACGAGCAGTACTTC. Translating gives CASSGGNEQYF.

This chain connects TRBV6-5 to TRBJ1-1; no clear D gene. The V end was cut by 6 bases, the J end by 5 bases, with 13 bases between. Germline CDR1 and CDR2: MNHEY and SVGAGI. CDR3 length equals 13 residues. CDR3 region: CASSIRGRTEAFF. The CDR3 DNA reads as TGTGCCAGCAGCATCAGAGGCAGGACTGAAGCTTTCTTT.

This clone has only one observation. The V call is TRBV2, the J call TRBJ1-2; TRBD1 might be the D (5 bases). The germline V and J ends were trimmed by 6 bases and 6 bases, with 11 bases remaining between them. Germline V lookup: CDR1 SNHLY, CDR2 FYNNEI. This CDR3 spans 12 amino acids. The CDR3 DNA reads TGTGCCAGCAGGACAGCAGGAGATGGCTACACCTTC. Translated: CASRTAGDGYTF.

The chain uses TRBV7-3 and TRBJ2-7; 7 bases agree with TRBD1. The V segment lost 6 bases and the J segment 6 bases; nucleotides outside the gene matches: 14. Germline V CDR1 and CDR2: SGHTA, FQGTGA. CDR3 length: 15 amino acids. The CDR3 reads CASRTSKDRDGEQYF. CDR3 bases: TGTGCCAGCAGGACCTCAAAAGACAGGGATGGCGAGCAGTACTTC.

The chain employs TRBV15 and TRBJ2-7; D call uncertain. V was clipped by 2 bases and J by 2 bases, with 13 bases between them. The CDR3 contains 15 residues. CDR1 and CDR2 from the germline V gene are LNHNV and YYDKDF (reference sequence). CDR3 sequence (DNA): TGTGCCACCAGCAGAACCCCCCTGGGCCCCTACGAGCAGTACTTC. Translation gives CATSRTPLGPYEQYF. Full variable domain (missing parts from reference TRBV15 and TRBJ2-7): DAMVIQNPRYQVTQFGKPVTLSCSQTLNHNVMYWYQQKSSQAPKLLFHYYDKDFNNEADTPDNFQSRRPNTSFCFLDIRSPGLGDTAMYLCATSRTPLGPYEQYFGPGTRLTVT.